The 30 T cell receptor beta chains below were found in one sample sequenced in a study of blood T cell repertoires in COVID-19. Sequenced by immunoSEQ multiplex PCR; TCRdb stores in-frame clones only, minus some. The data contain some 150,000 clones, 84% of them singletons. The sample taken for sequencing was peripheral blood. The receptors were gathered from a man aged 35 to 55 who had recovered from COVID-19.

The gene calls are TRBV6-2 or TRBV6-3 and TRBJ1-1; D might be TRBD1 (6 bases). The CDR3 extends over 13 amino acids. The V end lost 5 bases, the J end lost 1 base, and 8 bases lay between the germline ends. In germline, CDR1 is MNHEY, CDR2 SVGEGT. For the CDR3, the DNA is TGTGCCAGCAGTCTGGGACAGAACACTGAAGCTTTCTTT. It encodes CASSLGQNTEAFF.

CDR3: CAWSVGPRGTEAFF. Here the CDR3 DNA reads TGTGCCTGGAGTGTAGGCCCCCGGGGCACTGAAGCTTTCTTT. The rearrangement joins TRBV30 to TRBJ1-1, with unresolved D. Germline values: CDR1 GTSNPN, CDR2 SVGIG (reference sequence). V lost 0 bases and J lost 4, with 12 bases in between. The CDR3 totals 14 residues.

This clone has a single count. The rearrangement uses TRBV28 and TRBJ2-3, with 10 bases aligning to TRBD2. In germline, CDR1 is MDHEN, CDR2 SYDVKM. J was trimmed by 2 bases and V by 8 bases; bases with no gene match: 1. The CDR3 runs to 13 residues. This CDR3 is CASLAGDTDTQYF. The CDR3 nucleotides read TGTGCCAGCCTAGCGGGAGACACAGATACGCAGTATTTT.

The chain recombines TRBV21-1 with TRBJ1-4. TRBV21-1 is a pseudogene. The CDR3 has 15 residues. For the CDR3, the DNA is TGTGCCAGCAGCAAGGAGGGGGGGCTAGGTGAAAAACTGTTTTTT. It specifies CASSKEGGLGEKLFF.

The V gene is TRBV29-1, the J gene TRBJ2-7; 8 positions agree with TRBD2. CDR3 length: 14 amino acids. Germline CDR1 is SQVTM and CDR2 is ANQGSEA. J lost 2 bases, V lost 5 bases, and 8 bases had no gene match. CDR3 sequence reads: CSVTSSGAAYEQYF. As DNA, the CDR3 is TGCAGCGTTACCAGTAGCGGGGCAGCCTACGAGCAGTACTTC.

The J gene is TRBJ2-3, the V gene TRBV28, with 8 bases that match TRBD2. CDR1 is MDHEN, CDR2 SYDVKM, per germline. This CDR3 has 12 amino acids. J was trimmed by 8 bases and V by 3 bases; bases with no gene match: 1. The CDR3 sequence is CASSFTSGTQYF. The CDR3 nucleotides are TGTGCCAGCAGTTTTACTAGCGGTACGCAGTATTTT.

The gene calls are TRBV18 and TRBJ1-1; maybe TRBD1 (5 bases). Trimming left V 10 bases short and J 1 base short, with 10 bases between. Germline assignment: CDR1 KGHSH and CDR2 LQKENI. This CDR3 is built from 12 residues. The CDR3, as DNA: TGTGCCACCACGGGGGGGAACACTGAAGCTTTCTTT. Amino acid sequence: CATTGGNTEAFF. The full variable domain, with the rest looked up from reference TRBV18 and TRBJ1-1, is NAGVMQNPRHLVRRRGQEARLRCSPMKGHSHVYWYRQLPEEGLKFMVYLQKENIIDESGMPKERFSAEFPKEGPSILRIQQVVRGDSAAYFCATTGGNTEAFFGQGTRLTVV.

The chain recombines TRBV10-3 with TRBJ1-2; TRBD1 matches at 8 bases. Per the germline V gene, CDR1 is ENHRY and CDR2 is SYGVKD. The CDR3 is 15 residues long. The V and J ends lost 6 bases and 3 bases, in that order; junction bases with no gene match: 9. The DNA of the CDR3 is TGTGCCATCAGGACGGACAGGGTGGAAGACTATGGCTACACCTTC. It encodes CAIRTDRVEDYGYTF.

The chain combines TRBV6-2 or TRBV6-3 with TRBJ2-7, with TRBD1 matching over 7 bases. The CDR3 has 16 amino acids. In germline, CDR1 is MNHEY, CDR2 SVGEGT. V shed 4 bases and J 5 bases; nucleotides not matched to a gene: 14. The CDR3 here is CASSSLTGERWNEQYF. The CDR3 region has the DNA TGTGCCAGCAGTTCCTTAACAGGGGAGCGGTGGAACGAGCAGTACTTC.

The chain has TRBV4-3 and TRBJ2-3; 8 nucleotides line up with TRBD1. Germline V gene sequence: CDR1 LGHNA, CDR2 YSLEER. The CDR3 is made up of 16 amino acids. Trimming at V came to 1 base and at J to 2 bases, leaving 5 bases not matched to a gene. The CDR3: CASSQGATGVTDTQYF. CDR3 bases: TGCGCCAGCAGCCAAGGGGCGACAGGGGTCACAGATACGCAGTATTTT.

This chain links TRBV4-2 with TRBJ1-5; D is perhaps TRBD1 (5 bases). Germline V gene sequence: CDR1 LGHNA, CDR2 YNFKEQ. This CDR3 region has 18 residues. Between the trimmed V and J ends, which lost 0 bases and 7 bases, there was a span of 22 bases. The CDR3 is CASSQDWGSGRDGQPQHF. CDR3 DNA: TGTGCCAGCAGCCAAGATTGGGGATCGGGCAGGGATGGCCAGCCCCAGCATTTT.

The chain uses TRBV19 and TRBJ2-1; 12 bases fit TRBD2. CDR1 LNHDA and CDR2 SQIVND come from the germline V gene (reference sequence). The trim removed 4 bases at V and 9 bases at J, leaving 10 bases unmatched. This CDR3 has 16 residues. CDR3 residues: CASSKVPTSGGGEQFF. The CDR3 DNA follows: TGTGCCAGTAGTAAAGTGCCGACTAGCGGGGGCGGTGAGCAGTTCTTC.

CDR3 protein: CSVSGVGKETQYF. For the CDR3, the DNA is TGCAGCGTTTCGGGGGTGGGTAAGGAGACCCAGTACTTC. V and J are TRBV29-1 and TRBJ2-5; perhaps TRBD2 as D (6 bases). V was cut by 5 bases and J by 5 bases, with 15 bases left in between. This CDR3 comprises 13 residues. The germline CDR1 and CDR2 sequences are SQVTM and ANQGSEA.

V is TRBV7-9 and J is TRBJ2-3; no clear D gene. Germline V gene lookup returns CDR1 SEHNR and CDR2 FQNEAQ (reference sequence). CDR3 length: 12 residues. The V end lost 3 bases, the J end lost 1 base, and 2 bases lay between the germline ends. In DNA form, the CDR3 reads TGTGCCAGCAGCTTCGGCACAGATACGCAGTATTTT. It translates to CASSFGTDTQYF.

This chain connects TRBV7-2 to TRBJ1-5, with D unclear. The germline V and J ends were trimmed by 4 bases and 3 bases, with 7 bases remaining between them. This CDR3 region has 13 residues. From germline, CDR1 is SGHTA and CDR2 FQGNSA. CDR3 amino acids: CASSSTHNQPQHF. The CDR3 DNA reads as TGTGCCAGCAGCTCGACACACAATCAGCCCCAGCATTTT.

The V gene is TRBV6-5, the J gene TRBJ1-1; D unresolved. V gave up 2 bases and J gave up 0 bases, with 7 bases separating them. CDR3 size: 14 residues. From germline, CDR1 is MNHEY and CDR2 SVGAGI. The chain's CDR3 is CASSYGSVNTEAFF. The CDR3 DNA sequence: TGTGCCAGCAGTTACGGTTCAGTGAACACTGAAGCTTTCTTT.

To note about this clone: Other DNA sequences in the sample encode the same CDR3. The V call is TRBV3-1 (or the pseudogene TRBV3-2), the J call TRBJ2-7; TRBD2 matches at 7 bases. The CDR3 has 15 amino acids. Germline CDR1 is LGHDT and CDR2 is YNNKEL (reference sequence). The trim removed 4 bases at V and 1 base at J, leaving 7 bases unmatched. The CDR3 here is CASSRGLGDSYEQYF. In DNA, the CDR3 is TGTGCCAGCAGCCGCGGACTAGGGGATTCCTACGAGCAGTACTTC.

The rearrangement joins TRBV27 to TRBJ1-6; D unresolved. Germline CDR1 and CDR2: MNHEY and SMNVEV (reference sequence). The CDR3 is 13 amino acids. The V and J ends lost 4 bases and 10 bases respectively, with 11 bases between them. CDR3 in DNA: TGTGCCAGCAGTTGCCGGAGGCGGTCACCCCTCCACTTT. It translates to CASSCRRRSPLHF.

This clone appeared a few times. The CDR3 DNA follows: TGTGCCAGCAGTCCGGGACAGCACACCGGGGAGCTGTTTTTT. This codes for CASSPGQHTGELFF. The genes are TRBV3-1 (or the pseudogene TRBV3-2) and TRBJ2-2, with 7 bases lining up with TRBD1. V shed 6 bases and J 3 bases; nucleotides not matched to a gene: 4. Germline CDR1 and CDR2: LGHDT and YNNKEL (reference sequence). This CDR3 is built from 14 residues.

The CDR3 nucleotides read TGCGCCAGCAGCCAAGATGCGGGGGGGACCTACGAGCAGTACTTC. Amino acids: CASSQDAGGTYEQYF. The J gene is TRBJ2-7, the V gene TRBV4-1, with 9 bases matching TRBD2. Unmatched junction bases numbered 2, after V lost 0 bases and J lost 2 bases. This CDR3 region has 15 residues. Germline assignment: CDR1 MGHRA and CDR2 YSYEKL.

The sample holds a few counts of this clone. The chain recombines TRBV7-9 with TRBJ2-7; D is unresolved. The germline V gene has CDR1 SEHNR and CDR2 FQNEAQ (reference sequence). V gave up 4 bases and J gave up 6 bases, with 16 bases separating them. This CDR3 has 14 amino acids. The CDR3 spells CASSSFGGDAEQYF. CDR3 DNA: TGTGCCAGCAGCTCCTTTGGCGGAGACGCCGAGCAGTACTTC.

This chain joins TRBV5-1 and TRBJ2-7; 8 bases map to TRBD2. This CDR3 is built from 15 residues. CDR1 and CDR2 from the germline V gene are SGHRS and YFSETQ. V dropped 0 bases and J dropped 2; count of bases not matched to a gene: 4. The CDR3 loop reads CASSLVGTSTYEQYF. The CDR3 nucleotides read TGCGCCAGCAGCTTGGTAGGGACTAGTACCTACGAGCAGTACTTC.

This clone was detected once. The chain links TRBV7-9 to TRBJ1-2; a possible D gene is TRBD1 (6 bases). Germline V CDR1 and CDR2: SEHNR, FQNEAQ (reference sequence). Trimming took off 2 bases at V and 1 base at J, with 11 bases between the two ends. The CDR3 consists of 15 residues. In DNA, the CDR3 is TGTGCCAGCAGCTTAATACAGGGAAATAACTATGGCTACACCTTC. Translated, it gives CASSLIQGNNYGYTF.

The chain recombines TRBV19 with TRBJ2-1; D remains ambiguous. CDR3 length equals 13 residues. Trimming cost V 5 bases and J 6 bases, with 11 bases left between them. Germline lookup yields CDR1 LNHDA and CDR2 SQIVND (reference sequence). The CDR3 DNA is TGTGCCAGTAGTCCAACAGTGGGCAATGAGCAGTTCTTC. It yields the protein CASSPTVGNEQFF. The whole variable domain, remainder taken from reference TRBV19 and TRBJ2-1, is DGGITQSPKYLFRKEGQNVTLSCEQNLNHDAMYWYRQDPGQGLRLIYYSQIVNDFQKGDIAEGYSVSREKKESFPLTVTSAQKNPTAFYLCASSPTVGNEQFFGPGTRLTVL.

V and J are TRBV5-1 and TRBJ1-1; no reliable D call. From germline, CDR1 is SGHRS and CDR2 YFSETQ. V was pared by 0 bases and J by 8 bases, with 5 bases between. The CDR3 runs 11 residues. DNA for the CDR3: TGCGCCAGCAGCTTGGGGAGGGAAGCTTTCTTT. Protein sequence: CASSLGREAFF.

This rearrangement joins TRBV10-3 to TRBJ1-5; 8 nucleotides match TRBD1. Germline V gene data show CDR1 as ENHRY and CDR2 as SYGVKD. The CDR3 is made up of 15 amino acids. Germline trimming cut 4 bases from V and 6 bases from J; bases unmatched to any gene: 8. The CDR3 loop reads CAISAGQGASQPQHF. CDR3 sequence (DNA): TGTGCCATCAGTGCCGGGCAGGGGGCCAGTCAGCCCCAGCATTTT.

CDR3 protein: CASSLGASNQPQHF. The CDR3 DNA sequence: TGTGCCAGCAGCCTAGGGGCTAGCAATCAGCCCCAGCATTTT. The genes are TRBV3-1 (or the pseudogene TRBV3-2) and TRBJ1-5; tentatively, D is TRBD1 (5 bases). CDR3 length: 14 amino acids. The V gene lost 4 bases and the J gene lost 0 bases, with 7 bases spanning the gap. The germline gives CDR1 LGHDT, CDR2 YNNKEL (reference sequence).

CDR3 DNA: TGTGCCAGCAGTGGACAGGGGTGGGGGGCTTTCTTT. It translates to CASSGQGWGAFF. The genes are TRBV27 and TRBJ1-1, with 9 bases fitting TRBD1. CDR1 and CDR2 from the germline V gene are MNHEY and SMNVEV (reference sequence). The CDR3 contains 12 residues. The J segment lost 11 bases and the V segment lost 5 bases, leaving 6 bases of the junction unmatched.

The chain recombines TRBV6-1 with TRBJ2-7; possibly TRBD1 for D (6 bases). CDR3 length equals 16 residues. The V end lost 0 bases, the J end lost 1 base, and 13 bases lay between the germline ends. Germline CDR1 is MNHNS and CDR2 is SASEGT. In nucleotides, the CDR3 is TGTGCCAGCAGTGAAGCAGGGGGTGGTGGATCCTACGAGCAGTACTTC. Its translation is CASSEAGGGGSYEQYF.

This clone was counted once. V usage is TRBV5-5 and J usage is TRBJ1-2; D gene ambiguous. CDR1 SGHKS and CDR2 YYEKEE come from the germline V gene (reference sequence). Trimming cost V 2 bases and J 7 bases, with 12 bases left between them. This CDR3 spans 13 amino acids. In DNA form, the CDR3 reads TGTGCCAGCAGCTTCTCAGTCGAGGGTGGCTACACCTTC. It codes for CASSFSVEGGYTF.